This entry is about one TCR beta chain. The antigen remains unidentified. This record belongs to a study of neoadjuvant anti-PD-1 for oral cavity cancer. Overall study results and limits: Only a few patients per response group were TCR-analyzed; validation needed.

Sequencing was performed with immunoSEQ multiplex PCR; in TCRdb, only in-frame clones are kept and a portion is missing. The sample includes about 14,000 clones, about 74% seen only once; the top ten take 2.5% to 3.5%. Time point of the sample: after neoadjuvant nivolumab, at surgical resection. These newly diagnosed stage II-IVA oral cavity squamous cell carcinoma patients had no prior systemic or radiation treatment. The V gene end was trimmed by 3 bases and the J gene end by 7 bases; junction bases not matched to a gene: 10. CDR1 is SGDLS, CDR2 YYNGEE, per germline. The CDR3 loop spans 14 amino acids.

This sequence originates from a person aged 35-79 years with oral cavity squamous cell carcinoma. This sequence joins TRBV9 and TRBJ2-7; 7 bases fit TRBD1. The specimen comprised PBMCs, sampled after nivolumab (anti-PD-1) treatment. The CDR3 loop is CASSAGGRYGEQYF. As DNA, the CDR3 is TGTGCCAGCAGCGCAGGGGGTCGGTATGGAGAGCAGTACTTC.